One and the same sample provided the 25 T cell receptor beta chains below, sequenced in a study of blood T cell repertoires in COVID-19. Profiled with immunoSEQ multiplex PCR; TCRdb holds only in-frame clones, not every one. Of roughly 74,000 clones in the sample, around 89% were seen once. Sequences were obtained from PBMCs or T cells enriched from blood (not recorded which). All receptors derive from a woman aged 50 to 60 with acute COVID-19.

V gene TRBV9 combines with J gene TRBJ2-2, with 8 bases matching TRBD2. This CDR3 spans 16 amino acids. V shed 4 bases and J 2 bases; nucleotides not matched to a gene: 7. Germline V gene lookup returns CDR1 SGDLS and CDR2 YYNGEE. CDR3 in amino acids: CASSPGGAVNTGELFF. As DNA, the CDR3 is TGTGCCAGCAGCCCCGGGGGGGCCGTAAACACCGGGGAGCTGTTTTTT.

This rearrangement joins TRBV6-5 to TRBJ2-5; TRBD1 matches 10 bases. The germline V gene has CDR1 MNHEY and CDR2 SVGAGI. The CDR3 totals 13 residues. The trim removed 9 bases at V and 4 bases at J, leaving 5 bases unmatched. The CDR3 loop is CASDRDRGETQYF. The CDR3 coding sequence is TGTGCCAGTGACCGGGACAGGGGAGAGACCCAGTACTTC.

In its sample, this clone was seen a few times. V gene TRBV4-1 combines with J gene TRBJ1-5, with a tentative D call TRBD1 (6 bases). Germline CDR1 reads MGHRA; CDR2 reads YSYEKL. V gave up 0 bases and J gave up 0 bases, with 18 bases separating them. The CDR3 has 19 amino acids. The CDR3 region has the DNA TGCGCCAGCAGCCAAGATAGGGTGAGGGGGAAACGTAGCAATCAGCCCCAGCATTTT. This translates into CASSQDRVRGKRSNQPQHF.

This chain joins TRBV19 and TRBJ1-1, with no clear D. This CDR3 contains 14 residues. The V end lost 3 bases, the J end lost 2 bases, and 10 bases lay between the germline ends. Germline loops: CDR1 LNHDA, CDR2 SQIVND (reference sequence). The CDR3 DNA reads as TGTGCCAGTAGTATCGTTCCCCCCAACACTGAAGCTTTCTTT. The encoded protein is CASSIVPPNTEAFF.

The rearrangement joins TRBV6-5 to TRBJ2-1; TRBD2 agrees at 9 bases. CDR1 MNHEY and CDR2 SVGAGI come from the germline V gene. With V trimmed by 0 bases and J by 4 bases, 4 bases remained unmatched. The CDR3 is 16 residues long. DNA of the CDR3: TGTGCCAGCAGTTACTCAGCTAGCGGGGCTTACAATGAGCAGTTCTTC. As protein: CASSYSASGAYNEQFF.

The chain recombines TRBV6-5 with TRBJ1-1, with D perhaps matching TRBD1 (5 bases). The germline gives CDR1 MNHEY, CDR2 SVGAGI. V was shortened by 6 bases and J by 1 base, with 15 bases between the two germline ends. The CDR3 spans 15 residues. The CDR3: CASRTMGLQNTEAFF. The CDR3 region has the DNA TGTGCCAGCAGGACGATGGGACTGCAGAACACTGAAGCTTTCTTT.

CDR3 sequence: CASSRTGQDSEAFF. CDR3 DNA sequence: TGTGCCAGTAGCAGGACAGGCCAAGACTCTGAAGCTTTCTTT. The rearrangement links TRBV19 to TRBJ1-1; 7 bases map to TRBD1. The ends lost 6 bases at V and 6 bases at J; junction bases unmatched: 10. CDR1 is LNHDA, CDR2 SQIVND, per germline (reference sequence). The CDR3 runs 14 residues. Looking up the rest from reference TRBV19 and TRBJ1-1 gives the full variable domain: DGGITQSPKYLFRKEGQNVTLSCEQNLNHDAMYWYRQDPGQGLRLIYYSQIVNDFQKGDIAEGYSVSREKKESFPLTVTSAQKNPTAFYLCASSRTGQDSEAFFGQGTRLTVV.

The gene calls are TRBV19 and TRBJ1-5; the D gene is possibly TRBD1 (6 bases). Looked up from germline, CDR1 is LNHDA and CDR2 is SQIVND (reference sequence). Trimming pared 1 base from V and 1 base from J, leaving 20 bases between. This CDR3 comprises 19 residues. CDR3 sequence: CASSIVWKGVSLSNQPQHF. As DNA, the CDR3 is TGTGCCAGTAGTATAGTTTGGAAGGGGGTGAGTTTGAGCAATCAGCCCCAGCATTTT.

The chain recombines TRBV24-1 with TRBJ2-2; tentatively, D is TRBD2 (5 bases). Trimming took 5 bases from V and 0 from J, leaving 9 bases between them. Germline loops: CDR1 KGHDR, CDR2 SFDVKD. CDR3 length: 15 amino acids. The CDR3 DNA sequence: TGTGCCACCAGTGGTCTAGCAGCGAACACCGGGGAGCTGTTTTTT. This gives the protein CATSGLAANTGELFF.

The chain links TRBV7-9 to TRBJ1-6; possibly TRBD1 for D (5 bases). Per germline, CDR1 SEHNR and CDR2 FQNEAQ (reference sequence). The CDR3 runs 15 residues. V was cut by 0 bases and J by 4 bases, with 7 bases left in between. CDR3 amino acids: CASSLAQGYNSPLHF. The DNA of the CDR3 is TGTGCCAGCAGCTTAGCGCAGGGATATAATTCACCCCTCCACTTT.

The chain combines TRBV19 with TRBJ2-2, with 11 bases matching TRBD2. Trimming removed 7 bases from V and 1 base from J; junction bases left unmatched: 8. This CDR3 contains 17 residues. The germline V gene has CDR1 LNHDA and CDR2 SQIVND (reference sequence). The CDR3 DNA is TGTGCCAGTACCTTTACTAGCGGGAGCTGGAACACCGGGGAGCTGTTTTTT. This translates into CASTFTSGSWNTGELFF.

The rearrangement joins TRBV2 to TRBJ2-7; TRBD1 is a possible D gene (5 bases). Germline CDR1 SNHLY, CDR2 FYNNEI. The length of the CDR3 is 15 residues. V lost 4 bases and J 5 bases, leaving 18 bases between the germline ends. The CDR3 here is CASSVGQGLGNEQYF. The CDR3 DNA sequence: TGTGCCAGCAGTGTTGGCCAGGGATTGGGGAACGAGCAGTACTTC.

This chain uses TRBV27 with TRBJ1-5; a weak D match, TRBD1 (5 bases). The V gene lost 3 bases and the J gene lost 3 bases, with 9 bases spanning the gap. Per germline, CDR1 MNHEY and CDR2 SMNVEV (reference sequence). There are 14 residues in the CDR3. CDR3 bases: TGTGCCAGCAGTTTTCAGGGTTACAATCAGCCCCAGCATTTT. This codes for CASSFQGYNQPQHF.

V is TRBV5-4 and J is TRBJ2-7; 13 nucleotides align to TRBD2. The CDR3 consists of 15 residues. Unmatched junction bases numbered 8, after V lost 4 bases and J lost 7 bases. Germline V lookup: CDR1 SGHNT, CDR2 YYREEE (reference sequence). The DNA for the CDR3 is TGTGCCAGCAGCGTGGGACTAGCGGGACCAGGAGAGCAGTACTTC. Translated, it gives CASSVGLAGPGEQYF.

The DNA for the CDR3 is TGTGCCAGCAGCCAAGATGTCTTTTGGCAGGGGGAGGACACCGGGGAGCTGTTTTTT. Its translation is CASSQDVFWQGEDTGELFF. The rearrangement joins TRBV4-2 to TRBJ2-2; perhaps TRBD1 as D (7 bases). Trimming pared 0 bases from V and 3 bases from J, leaving 20 bases between. Per the germline V gene, CDR1 is LGHNA and CDR2 is YNFKEQ. The CDR3 is made up of 19 amino acids.

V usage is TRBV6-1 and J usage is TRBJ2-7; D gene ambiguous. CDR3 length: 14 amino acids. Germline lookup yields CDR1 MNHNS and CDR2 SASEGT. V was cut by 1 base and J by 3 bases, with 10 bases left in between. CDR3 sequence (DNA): TGTGCCAGCAGTGAAGGCCTAGGAGACTACGAGCAGTACTTC. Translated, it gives CASSEGLGDYEQYF.

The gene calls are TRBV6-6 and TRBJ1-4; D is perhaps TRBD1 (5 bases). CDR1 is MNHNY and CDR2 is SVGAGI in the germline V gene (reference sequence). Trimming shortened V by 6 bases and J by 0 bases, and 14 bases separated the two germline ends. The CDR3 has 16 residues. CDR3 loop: CASSRTGGSTNEKLFF. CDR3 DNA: TGTGCCAGCAGCAGAACCGGGGGTTCAACTAATGAAAAACTGTTTTTT.

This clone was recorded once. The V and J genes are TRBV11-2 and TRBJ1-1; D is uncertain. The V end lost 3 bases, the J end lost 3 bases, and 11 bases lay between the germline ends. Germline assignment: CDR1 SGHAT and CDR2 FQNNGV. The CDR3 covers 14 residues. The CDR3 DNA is TGTGCCAGCAGCTTCACCGGGCGGGACACTGAAGCTTTCTTT. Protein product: CASSFTGRDTEAFF.

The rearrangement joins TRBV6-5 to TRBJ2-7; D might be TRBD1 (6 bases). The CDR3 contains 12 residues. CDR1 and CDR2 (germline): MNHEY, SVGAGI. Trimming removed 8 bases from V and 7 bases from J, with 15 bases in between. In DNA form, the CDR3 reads TGTGCCAGCTCACTCCAGGGGTGGGAGCAGTACTTC. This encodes CASSLQGWEQYF.

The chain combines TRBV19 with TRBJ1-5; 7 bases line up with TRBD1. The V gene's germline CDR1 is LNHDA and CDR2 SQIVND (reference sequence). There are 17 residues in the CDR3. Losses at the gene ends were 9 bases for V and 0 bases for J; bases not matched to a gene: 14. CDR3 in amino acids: CASATGRGVYSNQPQHF. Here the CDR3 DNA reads TGTGCCAGCGCGACAGGGCGAGGGGTTTATAGCAATCAGCCCCAGCATTTT.

The CDR3 sequence is CASTPGTVYEQYF. The CDR3 coding sequence is TGTGCCAGCACTCCCGGGACAGTATACGAGCAGTACTTC. The V call is TRBV2, the J call TRBJ2-7; 7 bases agree with TRBD1. The length of the CDR3 is 13 residues. The V gene's germline CDR1 is SNHLY and CDR2 FYNNEI. V dropped 7 bases and J dropped 4; count of bases not matched to a gene: 7.

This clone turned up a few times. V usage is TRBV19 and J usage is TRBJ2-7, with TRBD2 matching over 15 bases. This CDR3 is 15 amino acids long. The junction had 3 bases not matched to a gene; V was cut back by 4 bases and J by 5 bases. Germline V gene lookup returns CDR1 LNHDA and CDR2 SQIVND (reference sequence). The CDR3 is CASSTWTSGGDEQYF. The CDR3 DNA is TGTGCCAGTAGTACCTGGACTAGCGGGGGGGACGAGCAGTACTTC.

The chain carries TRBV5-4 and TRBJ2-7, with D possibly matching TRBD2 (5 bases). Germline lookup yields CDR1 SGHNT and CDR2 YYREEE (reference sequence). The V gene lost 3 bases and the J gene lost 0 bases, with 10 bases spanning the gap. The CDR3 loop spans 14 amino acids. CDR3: CASSSDLLSYEQYF. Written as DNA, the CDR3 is TGTGCCAGCAGCTCGGACTTACTCTCCTACGAGCAGTACTTC.

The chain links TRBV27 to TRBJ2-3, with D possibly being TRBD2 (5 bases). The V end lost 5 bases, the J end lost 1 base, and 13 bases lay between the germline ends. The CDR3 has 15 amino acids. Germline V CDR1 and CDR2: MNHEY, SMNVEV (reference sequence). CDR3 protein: CASSPLRTGTDTQYF. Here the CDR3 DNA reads TGTGCCAGCAGTCCCCTCCGGACTGGCACAGATACGCAGTATTTT.

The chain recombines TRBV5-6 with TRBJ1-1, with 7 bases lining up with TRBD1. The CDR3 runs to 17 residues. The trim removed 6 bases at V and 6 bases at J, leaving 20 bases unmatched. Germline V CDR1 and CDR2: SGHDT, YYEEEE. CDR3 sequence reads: CASTKHFKGALSAEAFF. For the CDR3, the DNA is TGTGCCAGCACCAAACATTTTAAGGGGGCGCTTTCAGCTGAAGCTTTCTTT.